Listed below are T cell receptor beta chains from one sample, sequenced in a study of T cell responses to AZD1222 COVID-19 vaccine. Some clones are missing from TCRdb's copy, which holds only in-frame ones; the method was immunoSEQ multiplex PCR. This table holds fewer than 150,000 clones, 88% found once. Sample: peripheral blood, taken 28 days after the second AZD1222 dose. The receptors shown here come from an adult who received the AZD1222 COVID-19 vaccine. Both conserved end residues are part of each CDR3. A D gene is named only where the DNA matches it firmly. The size field is filled for only some rows; it gives once, few, many or a size class.

j_call,v_call,clone_size,d_call,cdr3_nt,cdr3_aa
TRBJ2-7,TRBV5-4,NA,NA,TGTGCCAGCAGCTTCACAGGAGCCTACGAGCAGTACTTC,CASSFTGAYEQYF
TRBJ2-7,TRBV5-1,NA,NA,TGCGCCAGCAGCTTGGCCGCTAGGACACCTTACGAGCAGTACTTC,CASSLAARTPYEQYF
TRBJ2-3,TRBV5-6,NA,NA,TGTGCCAGCAGCTTGGCCGGGGAGGGCACAGATACGCAGTATTTT,CASSLAGEGTDTQYF
TRBJ1-3,TRBV7-3,few,NA,TGTGCCAGCAGCTTCCAGGGGGGAAACACCATATATTTT,CASSFQGGNTIYF
TRBJ1-6,TRBV6-1,NA,NA,TGTGCCAGCACAATTCGGGGGTCACCCCTCCACTTT,CASTIRGSPLHF
TRBJ1-3,TRBV29-1,NA,NA,TGCAGCGTTGCGTACGTTGGAAACACCATATATTTT,CSVAYVGNTIYF
TRBJ2-1,TRBV2,once,TRBD1,TGTGCCAGCAGCCCGGGACAGGACATCTACAATGAGCAGTTCTTC,CASSPGQDIYNEQFF
TRBJ1-1,TRBV5-1,once,NA,TGCGCCAGCAGCTTGGTTAGAGGACACCTTGAAGCTTTCTTT,CASSLVRGHLEAFF
TRBJ1-3,TRBV19,NA,TRBD1,TGTGCCAGTAGTTACGACAGGGTCGGAAACACCATATATTTT,CASSYDRVGNTIYF
TRBJ2-5,TRBV4-1,NA,TRBD2,TGCGCCAGCAGCGCTCGACTAGCGGGAGGGACAGAGACCCAGTACTTC,CASSARLAGGTETQYF
TRBJ2-2,TRBV16,NA,NA,TGTGCCAGCACCCTCACCGGGGAGCTGTTTTTT,CASTLTGELFF
TRBJ1-5,TRBV18,NA,NA,TGTGCCAGCTCACCAGGGAATCAGCCCCAGCATTTT,CASSPGNQPQHF